The present T cell receptor (beta chain) was sequenced within a study of early T cells in non-severe SARS-CoV-2 infection. Study outcomes and limitations: In VDJdb matching, anti-spike CD8 responses were favored while private and CD4 specificities went missing.

This clonotype has at least ten counts. Its specificity is not known. V shed 2 bases, J shed 8 bases, and the junction held 9 bases outside the gene matches. Germline V gene sequence: CDR1 DFQATT, CDR2 SNEGSKA (reference sequence). The CDR3 runs 15 residues. In the library, individual cDNA molecules carried attached unique molecular identifiers. TCRdb passed the 5' RACE reads through MiXCR, listing each CDR3 protein once. Of around 57,000 distinct CDR3 sequences listed, more than 5.5% are singletons. The sample was whole blood, taken at baseline. The receptor's source is an adult who was a healthcare worker with PCR-confirmed SARS-CoV-2 infection or an uninfected control (not recorded which). This rearrangement joins TRBV20-1 to TRBJ2-1; 10 nucleotides agree with TRBD2. The CDR3 nucleotides read TGCAGTGCTAGACCTCGAGCGGGAGGGCCCCATGAGCAGTTCTTC. This gives the protein CSARPRAGGPHEQFF.